This is a list of T cell receptor beta chains from one sample in a study of blood T cell repertoires in COVID-19. TCRdb keeps only in-frame clones here, not all; method: immunoSEQ multiplex PCR. The sample lists 250,000 to 350,000 clones, more than 75% seen once, with 2% to 2.5% in the top ten. Input material: PBMCs or T cells enriched from blood (not recorded which). These TCRs come from an older woman in a cohort exposed to, infected with or recovered from COVID-19 (not recorded which). CDR3s include the opening cysteine and the closing phenylalanine or tryptophan. D genes are given only for firm matches. Not all rows give a size; the values are once, few, many and, for expanded clones, a class.

abundance | len | j_gene | d_gene | v_gene | CDR3aa | CDR3nt
. | 14 | TRBJ2-5 | TRBD2 | TRBV5-1 | CASSFWGGDETQYF | TGCGCCAGCAGCTTTTGGGGGGGAGACGAGACCCAGTACTTC
. | 14 | TRBJ1-1 | . | TRBV19 | CASRETGGNTEAFF | TGTGCCAGTAGGGAGACAGGAGGGAACACTGAAGCTTTCTTT
. | 15 | TRBJ2-7 | TRBD1 | TRBV19 | CASSGGDRDPYEQYF | TGTGCCAGTAGTGGAGGAGACAGGGACCCCTACGAGCAGTACTTC
. | 16 | TRBJ2-1 | TRBD2 | TRBV2 | CASIEFSGRIYDEQFF | TGTGCCAGCATCGAGTTTAGCGGGAGAATCTACGATGAGCAGTTCTTC
. | 17 | TRBJ1-2 | TRBD1 | TRBV4-1 | CASSQERGTAYNYGYTF | TGCGCCAGCAGCCAAGAGAGGGGGACAGCTTATAACTATGGCTACACCTTC
. | 14 | TRBJ1-5 | TRBD1 | TRBV5-1 | CASSSGQGNQPQHF | TGCGCCAGCAGCTCGGGACAGGGCAATCAGCCCCAGCATTTT
few | 17 | TRBJ1-1 | TRBD1 | TRBV13 | CASSYTGGRGVKGEAFF | TGTGCCAGCAGCTATACAGGGGGCAGGGGTGTCAAAGGGGAAGCTTTCTTT
. | 13 | TRBJ1-4 | . | TRBV28 | CASSLFRVEKLFF | TGTGCCAGCAGTTTATTTCGAGTGGAAAAACTGTTTTTT
. | 13 | TRBJ2-7 | . | TRBV3-1/TRBV3-2 | CASSQGTPYEQYF | TGTGCCAGCAGCCAGGGGACTCCCTACGAGCAGTACTTC
. | 13 | TRBJ2-1 | . | TRBV27 | CASSLLSGNEQFF | TGTGCCAGCAGTTTACTTTCGGGCAATGAGCAGTTCTTC
. | 17 | TRBJ1-3 | . | TRBV2 | CASSERLGGLTGNTIYF | TGTGCCAGCAGTGAGAGGCTCGGGGGTTTGACTGGAAACACCATATATTTT
. | 13 | TRBJ2-7 | TRBD1 | TRBV11-2 | CASSSQGDSRQYF | TGTGCCAGCAGCTCCCAGGGGGACAGCCGGCAGTACTTC
once | 17 | TRBJ1-4 | . | TRBV4-3 | CASSPYGAGQRNEKLFF | TGCGCCAGCAGCCCCTACGGGGCCGGACAGAGAAATGAAAAACTGTTTTTT
. | 15 | TRBJ2-1 | TRBD2 | TRBV5-4 | CASSLELAGGPEQFF | TGTGCCAGCAGCTTGGAACTAGCGGGAGGGCCTGAGCAGTTCTTC
once | 15 | TRBJ1-4 | . | TRBV6-5 | CASSYSGAEGEKLFF | TGTGCCAGCAGTTACTCAGGGGCTGAAGGGGAAAAACTGTTTTTT
. | 15 | TRBJ2-7 | . | TRBV29-1 | CSVEEVGPSSYEQYF | TGCAGCGTTGAAGAGGTGGGCCCCTCCTCCTACGAGCAGTACTTC
. | 15 | TRBJ1-4 | TRBD1 | TRBV5-1 | CASSGGTGANEKLFF | TGCGCCAGCAGCGGCGGGACAGGGGCAAATGAAAAACTGTTTTTT
once | 15 | TRBJ2-5 | TRBD2 | TRBV7-2 | CASSPSGRAGETQYF | TGTGCCAGCAGCCCTAGCGGGAGGGCCGGAGAGACCCAGTACTTC
. | 14 | TRBJ1-2 | . | TRBV5-1 | CASSLEGTTYGYTF | TGCGCCAGCAGCTTGGAGGGGACAACCTATGGCTACACCTTC
. | 16 | TRBJ2-2 | TRBD2 | TRBV6-5 | CASSYSRGSSGGELFF | TGTGCCAGCAGTTACTCTCGCGGGAGTTCGGGCGGGGAGCTGTTTTTT
. | 13 | TRBJ2-7 | . | TRBV28 | CASSHSPIYEQYF | TGTGCCAGCAGTCATAGCCCGATCTACGAGCAGTACTTC
. | 13 | TRBJ1-4 | . | TRBV27 | CASSIESRGKLFF | TGTGCCAGCAGCATAGAGTCACGGGGAAAACTGTTTTTT
. | 15 | TRBJ1-6 | . | TRBV5-4 | CASSLGSSYNSPLHF | TGTGCCAGCAGCCTAGGAAGCTCCTATAATTCACCCCTCCACTTT
once | 17 | TRBJ2-5 | . | TRBV4-3 | CASSQALDWEFQETQYF | TGCGCCAGCAGCCAAGCTTTGGATTGGGAGTTCCAAGAGACCCAGTACTTC
. | 13 | TRBJ2-2 | TRBD2 | TRBV7-9 | CASKLAGPGELFF | TGTGCCAGTAAACTAGCGGGACCCGGGGAGCTGTTTTTT